The clone carrying this T cell receptor (beta chain) was observed many times. This sample stems from a study of T-cell reconstitution after alpha-beta-depleted transplantation in children. Trimming at V came to 4 bases and at J to 7 bases, leaving 4 bases not matched to a gene. The germline CDR1 and CDR2 sequences are SGHRS and YFSETQ. The CDR3 sequence is 14 residues long. Unique molecular identifiers tagged the TCRbeta library. TCRdb analysed the PCR reads with MiXCR anew, one entry per CDR3 protein. The table records 900,000 or so distinct CDR3 sequences, about 16% of them present only once. The chain is built from TRBV5-1 and TRBJ2-7; 14 bases match TRBD2. The sequencing used PBMCs, mostly from graft donor cells, collected 360 days after TCRalphabeta/CD19-depleted stem cell transplant. The sequence derives from a male patient younger than 18 who had a stem cell transplant for acute lymphoblastic leukemia, so the T cells may come from the graft donor. The CDR3 sequence: CASSRGLAGDEQYF. In DNA form, the CDR3 reads TGCGCCAGCAGCAGGGGACTAGCGGGAGATGAGCAGTACTTC.